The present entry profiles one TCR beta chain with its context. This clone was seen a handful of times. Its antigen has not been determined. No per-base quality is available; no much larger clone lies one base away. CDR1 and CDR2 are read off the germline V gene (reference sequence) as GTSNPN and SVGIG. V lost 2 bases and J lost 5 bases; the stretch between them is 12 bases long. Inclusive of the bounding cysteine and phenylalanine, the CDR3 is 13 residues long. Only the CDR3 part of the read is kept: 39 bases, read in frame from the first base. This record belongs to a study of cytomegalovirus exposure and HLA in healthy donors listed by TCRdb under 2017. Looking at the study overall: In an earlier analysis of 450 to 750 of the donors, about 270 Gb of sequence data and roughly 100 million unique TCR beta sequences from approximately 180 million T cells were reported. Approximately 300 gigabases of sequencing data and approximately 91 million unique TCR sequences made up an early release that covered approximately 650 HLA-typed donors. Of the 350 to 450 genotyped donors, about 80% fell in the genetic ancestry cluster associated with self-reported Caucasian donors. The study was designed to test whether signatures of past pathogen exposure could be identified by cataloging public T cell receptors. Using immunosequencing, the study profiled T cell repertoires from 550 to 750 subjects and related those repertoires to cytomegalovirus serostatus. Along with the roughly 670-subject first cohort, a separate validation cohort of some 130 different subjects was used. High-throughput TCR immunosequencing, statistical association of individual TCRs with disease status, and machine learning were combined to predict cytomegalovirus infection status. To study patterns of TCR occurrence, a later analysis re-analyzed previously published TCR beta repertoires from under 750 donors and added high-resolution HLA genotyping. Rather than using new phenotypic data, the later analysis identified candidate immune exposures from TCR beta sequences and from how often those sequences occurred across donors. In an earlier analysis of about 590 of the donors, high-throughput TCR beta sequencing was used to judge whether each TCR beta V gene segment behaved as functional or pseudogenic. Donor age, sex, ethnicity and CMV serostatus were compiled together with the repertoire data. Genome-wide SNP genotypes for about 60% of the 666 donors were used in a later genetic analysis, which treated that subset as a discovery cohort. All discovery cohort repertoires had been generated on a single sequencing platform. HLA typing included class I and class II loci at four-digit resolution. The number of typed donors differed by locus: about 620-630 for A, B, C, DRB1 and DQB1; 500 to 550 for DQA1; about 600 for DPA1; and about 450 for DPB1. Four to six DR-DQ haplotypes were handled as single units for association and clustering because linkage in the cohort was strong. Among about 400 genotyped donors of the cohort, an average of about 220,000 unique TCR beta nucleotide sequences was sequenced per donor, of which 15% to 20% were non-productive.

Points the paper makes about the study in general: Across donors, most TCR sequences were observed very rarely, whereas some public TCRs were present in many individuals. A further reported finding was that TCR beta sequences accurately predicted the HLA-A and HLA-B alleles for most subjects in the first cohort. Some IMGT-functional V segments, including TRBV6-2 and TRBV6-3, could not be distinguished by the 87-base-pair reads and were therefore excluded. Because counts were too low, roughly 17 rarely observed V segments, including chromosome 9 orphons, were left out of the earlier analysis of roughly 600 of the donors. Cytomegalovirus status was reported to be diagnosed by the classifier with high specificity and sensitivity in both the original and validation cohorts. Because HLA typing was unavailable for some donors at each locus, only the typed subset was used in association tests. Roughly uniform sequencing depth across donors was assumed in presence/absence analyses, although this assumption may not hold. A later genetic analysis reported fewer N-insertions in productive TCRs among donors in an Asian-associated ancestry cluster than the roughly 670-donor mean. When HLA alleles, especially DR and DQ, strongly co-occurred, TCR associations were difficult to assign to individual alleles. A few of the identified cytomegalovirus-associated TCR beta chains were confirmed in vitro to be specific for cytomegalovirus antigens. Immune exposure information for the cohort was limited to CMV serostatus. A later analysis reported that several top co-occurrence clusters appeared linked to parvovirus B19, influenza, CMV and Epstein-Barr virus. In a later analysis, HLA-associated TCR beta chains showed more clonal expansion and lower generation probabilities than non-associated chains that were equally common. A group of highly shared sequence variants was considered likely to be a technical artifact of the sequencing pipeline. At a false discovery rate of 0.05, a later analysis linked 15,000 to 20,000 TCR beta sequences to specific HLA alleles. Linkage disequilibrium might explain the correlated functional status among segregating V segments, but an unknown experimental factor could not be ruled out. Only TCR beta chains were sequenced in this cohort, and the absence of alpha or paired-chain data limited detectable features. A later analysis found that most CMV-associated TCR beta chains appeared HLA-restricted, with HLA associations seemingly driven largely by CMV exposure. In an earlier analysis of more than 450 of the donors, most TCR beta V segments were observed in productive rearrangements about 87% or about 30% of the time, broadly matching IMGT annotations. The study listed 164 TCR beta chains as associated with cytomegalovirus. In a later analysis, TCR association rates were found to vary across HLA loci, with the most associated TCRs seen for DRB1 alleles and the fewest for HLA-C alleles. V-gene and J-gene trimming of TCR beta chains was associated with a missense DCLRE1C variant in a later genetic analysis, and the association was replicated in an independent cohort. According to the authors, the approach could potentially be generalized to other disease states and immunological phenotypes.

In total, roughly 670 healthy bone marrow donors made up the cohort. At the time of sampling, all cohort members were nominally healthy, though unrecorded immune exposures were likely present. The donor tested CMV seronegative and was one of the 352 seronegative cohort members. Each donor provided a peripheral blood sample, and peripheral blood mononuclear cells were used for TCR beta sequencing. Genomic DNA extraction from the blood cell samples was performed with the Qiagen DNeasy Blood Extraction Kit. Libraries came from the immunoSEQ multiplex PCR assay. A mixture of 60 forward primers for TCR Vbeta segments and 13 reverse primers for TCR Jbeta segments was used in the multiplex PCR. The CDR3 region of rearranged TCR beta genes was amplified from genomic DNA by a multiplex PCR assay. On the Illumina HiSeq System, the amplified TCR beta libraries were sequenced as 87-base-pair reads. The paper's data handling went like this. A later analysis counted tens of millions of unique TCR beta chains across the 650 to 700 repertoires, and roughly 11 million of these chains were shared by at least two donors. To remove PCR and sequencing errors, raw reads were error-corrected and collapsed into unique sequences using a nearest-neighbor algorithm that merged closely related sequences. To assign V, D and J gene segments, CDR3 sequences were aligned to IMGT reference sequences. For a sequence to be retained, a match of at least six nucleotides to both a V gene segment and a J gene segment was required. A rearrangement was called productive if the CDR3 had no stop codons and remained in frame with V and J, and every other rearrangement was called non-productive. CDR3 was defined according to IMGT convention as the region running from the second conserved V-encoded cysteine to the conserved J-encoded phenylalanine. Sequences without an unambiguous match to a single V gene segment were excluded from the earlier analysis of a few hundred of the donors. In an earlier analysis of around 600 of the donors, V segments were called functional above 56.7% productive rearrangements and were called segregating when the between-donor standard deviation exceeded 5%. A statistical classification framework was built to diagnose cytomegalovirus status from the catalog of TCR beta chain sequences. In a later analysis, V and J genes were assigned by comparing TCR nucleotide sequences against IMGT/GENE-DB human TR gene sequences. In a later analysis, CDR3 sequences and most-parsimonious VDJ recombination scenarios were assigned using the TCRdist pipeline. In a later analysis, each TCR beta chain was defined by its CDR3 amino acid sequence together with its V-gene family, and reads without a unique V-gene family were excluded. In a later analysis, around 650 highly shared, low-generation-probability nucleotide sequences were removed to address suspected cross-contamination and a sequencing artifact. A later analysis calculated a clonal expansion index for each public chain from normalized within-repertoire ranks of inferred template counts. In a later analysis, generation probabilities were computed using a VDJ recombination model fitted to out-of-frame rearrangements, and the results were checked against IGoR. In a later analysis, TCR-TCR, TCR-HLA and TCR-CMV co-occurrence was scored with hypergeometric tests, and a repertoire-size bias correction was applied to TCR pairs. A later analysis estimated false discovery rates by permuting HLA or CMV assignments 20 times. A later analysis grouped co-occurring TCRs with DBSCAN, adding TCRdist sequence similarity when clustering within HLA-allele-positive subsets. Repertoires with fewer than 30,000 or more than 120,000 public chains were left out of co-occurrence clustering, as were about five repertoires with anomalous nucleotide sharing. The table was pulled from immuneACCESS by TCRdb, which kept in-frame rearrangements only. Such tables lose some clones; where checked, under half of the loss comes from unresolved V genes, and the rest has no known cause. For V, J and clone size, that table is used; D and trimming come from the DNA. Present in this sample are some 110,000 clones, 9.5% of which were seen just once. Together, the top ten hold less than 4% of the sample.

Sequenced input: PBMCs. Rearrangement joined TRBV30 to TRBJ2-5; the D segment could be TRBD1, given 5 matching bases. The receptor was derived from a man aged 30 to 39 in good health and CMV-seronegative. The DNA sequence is TGTGCCTGGAGTTTAGGGGCGCGGGAGACCCAGTACTTC. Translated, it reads CAWSLGARETQYF.